Below, one T cell receptor beta chain is given with its context. Its cognate antigen is unknown. The PCR used 60 Vbeta and 13 Jbeta primers. Here immunoSEQ multiplex PCR was the method, and the copy in TCRdb shows in-frame clones only, minus some. The repertoire holds 90,000 to 100,000 clones, 70% to 80% seen once, with around 7.2% in the top ten. These data are taken from a study of cytomegalovirus exposure and HLA in healthy donors. Broader study findings: The authors enumerated 164 TCR beta chains as linked to cytomegalovirus. Follow-up analysis later connected one missense variant in DCLRE1C with trimming of TCR beta V- and J-genes.

Per germline, CDR1 GTSNPN and CDR2 SVGIG (reference sequence). The V end lost 3 bases, the J end lost 5 bases, and 11 bases lay between the germline ends. There are 14 residues in the CDR3. The J gene is TRBJ1-6, the V gene TRBV30, with a weak D call TRBD1 (5 bases). The TCR sequence derives from a female donor in good health and CMV-seronegative. Sequences were obtained from PBMCs. As DNA, the CDR3 is TGTGCCTGGAGATTGAAAGGGGATAATTCACCCCTCCACTTT. Translating it yields CAWRLKGDNSPLHF.